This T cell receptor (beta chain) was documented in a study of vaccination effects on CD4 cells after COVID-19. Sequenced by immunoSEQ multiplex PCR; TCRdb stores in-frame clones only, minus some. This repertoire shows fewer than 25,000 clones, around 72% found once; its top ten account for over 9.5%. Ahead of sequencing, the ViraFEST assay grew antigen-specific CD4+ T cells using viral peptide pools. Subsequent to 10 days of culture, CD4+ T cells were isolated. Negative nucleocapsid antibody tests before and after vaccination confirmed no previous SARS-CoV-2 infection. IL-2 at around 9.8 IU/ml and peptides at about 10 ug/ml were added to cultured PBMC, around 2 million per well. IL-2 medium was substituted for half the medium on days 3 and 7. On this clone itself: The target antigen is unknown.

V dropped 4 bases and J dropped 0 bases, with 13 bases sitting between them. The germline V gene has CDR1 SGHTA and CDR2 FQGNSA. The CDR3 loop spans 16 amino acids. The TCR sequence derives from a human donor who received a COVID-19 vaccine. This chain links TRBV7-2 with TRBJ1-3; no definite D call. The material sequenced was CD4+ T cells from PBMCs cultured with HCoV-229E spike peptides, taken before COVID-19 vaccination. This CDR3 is CASSWQSARSGNTIYF. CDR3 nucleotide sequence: TGTGCCAGCAGCTGGCAATCCGCTCGCTCTGGAAACACCATATATTTT.